Listed here are 7 T cell receptor beta chains from one sample, sequenced in a study of shared clonotypes between healthy human individuals. The protocol was immunoSEQ multiplex PCR, while the TCRdb copy is restricted to in-frame clones and leaves out a portion. The table shows about 2.4 million clones, with 90% to 95% occurring only once. Material: naive CD4+ T cells from PBMCs. Subset of the sample: CD45RA+ positively selected. The receptor source for this set is a man aged 18 to 30 in good health. Some clones in this sample may be carry-over from other donors' samples.

The chain uses TRBV5-1 and TRBJ1-2; possibly TRBD1 for D (5 bases). Trimming cost V 0 bases and J 0 bases, with 15 bases left between them. Germline V CDR1 and CDR2: SGHRS, YFSETQ. This CDR3 spans 17 amino acids. CDR3 region: CASSLAAAGMANYGYTF. The CDR3 coding sequence is TGCGCCAGCAGCTTGGCCGCGGCAGGGATGGCTAACTATGGCTACACCTTC.

This chain uses TRBV7-2 with TRBJ1-2; TRBD1 matches 9 bases. The CDR3 is 16 amino acids. In germline, CDR1 is SGHTA, CDR2 FQGNSA. J lost 7 bases, V lost 2 bases, and 11 bases had no gene match. The CDR3 reads CASSLRTGAGMGGYTF. CDR3 in DNA: TGTGCCAGCAGCTTAAGGACAGGGGCAGGAATGGGTGGCTACACCTTC.

The chain is built from TRBV28 and TRBJ2-7, with D perhaps TRBD1 (6 bases). Germline V gene lookup returns CDR1 MDHEN and CDR2 SYDVKM. Trimming cost V 3 bases and J 5 bases, with 17 bases left between them. The CDR3 has 15 residues. The CDR3 here is CASSFMTGGLHEQYF. CDR3 DNA: TGTGCCAGCAGTTTTATGACAGGCGGGCTCCACGAGCAGTACTTC.

The chain carries TRBV2 and TRBJ1-3; TRBD1 might be the D (6 bases). Germline V CDR1 and CDR2: SNHLY, FYNNEI. Trimming removed 4 bases from V and 4 bases from J, with 20 bases in between. The CDR3 is 17 amino acids. This chain's CDR3 is CASSGTVTEGTGNTIYF. The CDR3, as DNA: TGTGCCAGCAGTGGGACAGTAACGGAAGGAACAGGAAACACCATATATTTT. Filled out from reference TRBV2 and TRBJ1-3, the complete variable domain reads EPEVTQTPSHQVTQMGQEVILRCVPISNHLYFYWYRQILGQKVEFLVSFYNNEISEKSEIFDDQFSVERPDGSNFTLKIRSTKLEDSAMYFCASSGTVTEGTGNTIYFGEGSWLTVV.

The chain joins TRBV5-1 to TRBJ2-5, with 7 bases lining up with TRBD1. Germline CDR1 SGHRS, CDR2 YFSETQ. J was trimmed by 2 bases and V by 3 bases; bases with no gene match: 7. This CDR3 has 15 residues. This chain's CDR3 is CASSSAGTVQETQYF. In DNA, the CDR3 is TGCGCCAGCAGCTCGGCCGGGACAGTGCAAGAGACCCAGTACTTC.

CDR3 amino acids: CSVLGTSGTYEQYF. CDR3 coding DNA: TGCAGCGTTTTGGGGACTAGCGGAACCTACGAGCAGTACTTC. This chain uses TRBV29-1 with TRBJ2-7; 11 bases map to TRBD2. This CDR3 is 14 amino acids long. Germline CDR1 SQVTM, CDR2 ANQGSEA. Germline trimming cut 5 bases from V and 2 bases from J; bases unmatched to any gene: 5.

The chain links TRBV7-8 to TRBJ2-1, with TRBD2 as a possible D gene (6 bases). V was clipped by 1 base and J by 7 bases, with 14 bases between them. Germline CDR1 and CDR2: SGHVS and FQNEAQ. The CDR3 contains 15 residues. CDR3 DNA: TGTGCCAGCAGCTTAGTTCGGGAGTTGCTAAATGAGCAGTTCTTC. Translated, it gives CASSLVRELLNEQFF.